Listed here are 2 T cell receptor beta chains from one sample, sequenced in a study of T cell repertoires in cytomegalovirus infection. TCRdb ran MiXCR on the reads and lists one entry per CDR3 protein. The sample contains around 540,000 distinct CDR3 sequences, around 30% of which appear only once. Which antigens these TCRs recognize remains unknown. The material was cultured PBMCs, obtained from culture after CMV antigen stimulation. The origin of the receptors is a human donor in good health (CMV status not recorded). Some clones in this sample may be carry-over from other donors' samples.

V usage is TRBV12-3 or TRBV12-4 and J usage is TRBJ1-3, with 7 bases that match TRBD1. V trimming: 4 bases; J trimming: 14 bases; junction bases outside the gene matches: 5. There are 11 residues in the CDR3. CDR3 residues: CASSWGQNVYF. Here the CDR3 DNA reads TGTGCCAGCAGTTGGGGACAGAACGTATATTTT.

This chain joins TRBV20-1 and TRBJ1-1; D call uncertain. Germline V CDR1 and CDR2: DFQATT, SNEGSKA (reference sequence). The V end was cut by 2 bases, the J end by 1 base, with 11 bases between. The CDR3 is made up of 14 amino acids. The DNA of the CDR3 is TGCAGTGCTAGATCTCAGGACCGGAACACTGAAGCTTTCTTT. Encoded protein: CSARSQDRNTEAFF.